This T cell receptor (beta chain) was recorded in a study of T cell responses to AZD1222 COVID-19 vaccine. General observations from the study: The reported proportion of spike-specific TCRs targeting unmutated variant regions was nearly half.

There are 14 residues in the CDR3. The V and J ends lost 7 bases and 1 base respectively, with 14 bases between them. CDR1 and CDR2 from the germline V gene are MNHEY and SVGAGI. About this clone: What it recognizes is unknown.

Clones were sequenced by immunoSEQ multiplex PCR, and TCRdb holds only the in-frame ones, with some missing. Of about 94,000 clones in the sample, 90% are singletons; the top ten hold over 7.5%. The sequence derives from an adult in good health. Specimen: peripheral blood, collected on day 0 of AZD1222 vaccination. This chain joins TRBV6-5 and TRBJ2-7, with D perhaps matching TRBD1 (6 bases). CDR3 DNA sequence: TGTGCCAGCAACCCCGACAGGCAATCCTACGAGCAGTACTTC. This sequence encodes CASNPDRQSYEQYF.